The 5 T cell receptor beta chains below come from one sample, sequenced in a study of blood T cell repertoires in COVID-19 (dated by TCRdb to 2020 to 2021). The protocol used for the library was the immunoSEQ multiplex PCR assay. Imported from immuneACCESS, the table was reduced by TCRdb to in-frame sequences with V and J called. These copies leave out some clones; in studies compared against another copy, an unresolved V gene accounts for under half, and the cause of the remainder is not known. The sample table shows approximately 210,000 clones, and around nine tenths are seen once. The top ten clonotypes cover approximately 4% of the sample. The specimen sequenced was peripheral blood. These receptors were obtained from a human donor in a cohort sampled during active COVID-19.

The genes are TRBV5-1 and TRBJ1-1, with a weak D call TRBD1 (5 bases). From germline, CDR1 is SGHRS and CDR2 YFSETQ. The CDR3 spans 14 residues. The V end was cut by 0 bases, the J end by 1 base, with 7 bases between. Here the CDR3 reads CASSLGQPNTEAFF. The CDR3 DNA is TGCGCCAGCAGCTTGGGACAGCCGAACACTGAAGCTTTCTTT.

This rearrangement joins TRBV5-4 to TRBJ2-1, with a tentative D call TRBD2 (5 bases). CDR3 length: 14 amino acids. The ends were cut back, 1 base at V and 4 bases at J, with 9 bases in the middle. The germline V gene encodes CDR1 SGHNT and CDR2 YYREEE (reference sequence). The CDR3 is CASSLRERYNEQFF. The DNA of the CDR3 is TGTGCCAGCAGCTTGAGGGAGCGGTACAATGAGCAGTTCTTC. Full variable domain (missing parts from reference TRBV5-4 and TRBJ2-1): ETGVTQSPTHLIKTRGQQVTLRCSSQSGHNTVSWYQQALGQGPQFIFQYYREEENGRGNFPPRFSGLQFPNYSSELNVNALELDDSALYLCASSLRERYNEQFFGPGTRLTVL.

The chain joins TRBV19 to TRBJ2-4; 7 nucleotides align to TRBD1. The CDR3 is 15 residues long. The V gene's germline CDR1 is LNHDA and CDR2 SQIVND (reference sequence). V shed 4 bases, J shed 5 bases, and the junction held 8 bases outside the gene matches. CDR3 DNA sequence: TGTGCCAGTAGTACCAACAGGGGTGGCGAAAACATTCAGTACTTC. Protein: CASSTNRGGENIQYF.

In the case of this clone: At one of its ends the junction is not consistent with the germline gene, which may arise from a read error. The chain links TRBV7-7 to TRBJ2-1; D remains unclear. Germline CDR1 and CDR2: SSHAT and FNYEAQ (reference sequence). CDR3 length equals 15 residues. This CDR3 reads CASSLGPDTGNEQFF. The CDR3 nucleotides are TGTGCTAGCAGCTTAGGTCCAGACACCGGCAATGAGCAGTTCTTC.

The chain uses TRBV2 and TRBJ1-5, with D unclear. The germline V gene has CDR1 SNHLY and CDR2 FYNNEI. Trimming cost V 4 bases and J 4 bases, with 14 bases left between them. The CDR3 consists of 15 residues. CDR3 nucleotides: TGTGCCAGCAGTGCGGAGGCAGGTGGTAATCAGCCCCAGCATTTT. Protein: CASSAEAGGNQPQHF.